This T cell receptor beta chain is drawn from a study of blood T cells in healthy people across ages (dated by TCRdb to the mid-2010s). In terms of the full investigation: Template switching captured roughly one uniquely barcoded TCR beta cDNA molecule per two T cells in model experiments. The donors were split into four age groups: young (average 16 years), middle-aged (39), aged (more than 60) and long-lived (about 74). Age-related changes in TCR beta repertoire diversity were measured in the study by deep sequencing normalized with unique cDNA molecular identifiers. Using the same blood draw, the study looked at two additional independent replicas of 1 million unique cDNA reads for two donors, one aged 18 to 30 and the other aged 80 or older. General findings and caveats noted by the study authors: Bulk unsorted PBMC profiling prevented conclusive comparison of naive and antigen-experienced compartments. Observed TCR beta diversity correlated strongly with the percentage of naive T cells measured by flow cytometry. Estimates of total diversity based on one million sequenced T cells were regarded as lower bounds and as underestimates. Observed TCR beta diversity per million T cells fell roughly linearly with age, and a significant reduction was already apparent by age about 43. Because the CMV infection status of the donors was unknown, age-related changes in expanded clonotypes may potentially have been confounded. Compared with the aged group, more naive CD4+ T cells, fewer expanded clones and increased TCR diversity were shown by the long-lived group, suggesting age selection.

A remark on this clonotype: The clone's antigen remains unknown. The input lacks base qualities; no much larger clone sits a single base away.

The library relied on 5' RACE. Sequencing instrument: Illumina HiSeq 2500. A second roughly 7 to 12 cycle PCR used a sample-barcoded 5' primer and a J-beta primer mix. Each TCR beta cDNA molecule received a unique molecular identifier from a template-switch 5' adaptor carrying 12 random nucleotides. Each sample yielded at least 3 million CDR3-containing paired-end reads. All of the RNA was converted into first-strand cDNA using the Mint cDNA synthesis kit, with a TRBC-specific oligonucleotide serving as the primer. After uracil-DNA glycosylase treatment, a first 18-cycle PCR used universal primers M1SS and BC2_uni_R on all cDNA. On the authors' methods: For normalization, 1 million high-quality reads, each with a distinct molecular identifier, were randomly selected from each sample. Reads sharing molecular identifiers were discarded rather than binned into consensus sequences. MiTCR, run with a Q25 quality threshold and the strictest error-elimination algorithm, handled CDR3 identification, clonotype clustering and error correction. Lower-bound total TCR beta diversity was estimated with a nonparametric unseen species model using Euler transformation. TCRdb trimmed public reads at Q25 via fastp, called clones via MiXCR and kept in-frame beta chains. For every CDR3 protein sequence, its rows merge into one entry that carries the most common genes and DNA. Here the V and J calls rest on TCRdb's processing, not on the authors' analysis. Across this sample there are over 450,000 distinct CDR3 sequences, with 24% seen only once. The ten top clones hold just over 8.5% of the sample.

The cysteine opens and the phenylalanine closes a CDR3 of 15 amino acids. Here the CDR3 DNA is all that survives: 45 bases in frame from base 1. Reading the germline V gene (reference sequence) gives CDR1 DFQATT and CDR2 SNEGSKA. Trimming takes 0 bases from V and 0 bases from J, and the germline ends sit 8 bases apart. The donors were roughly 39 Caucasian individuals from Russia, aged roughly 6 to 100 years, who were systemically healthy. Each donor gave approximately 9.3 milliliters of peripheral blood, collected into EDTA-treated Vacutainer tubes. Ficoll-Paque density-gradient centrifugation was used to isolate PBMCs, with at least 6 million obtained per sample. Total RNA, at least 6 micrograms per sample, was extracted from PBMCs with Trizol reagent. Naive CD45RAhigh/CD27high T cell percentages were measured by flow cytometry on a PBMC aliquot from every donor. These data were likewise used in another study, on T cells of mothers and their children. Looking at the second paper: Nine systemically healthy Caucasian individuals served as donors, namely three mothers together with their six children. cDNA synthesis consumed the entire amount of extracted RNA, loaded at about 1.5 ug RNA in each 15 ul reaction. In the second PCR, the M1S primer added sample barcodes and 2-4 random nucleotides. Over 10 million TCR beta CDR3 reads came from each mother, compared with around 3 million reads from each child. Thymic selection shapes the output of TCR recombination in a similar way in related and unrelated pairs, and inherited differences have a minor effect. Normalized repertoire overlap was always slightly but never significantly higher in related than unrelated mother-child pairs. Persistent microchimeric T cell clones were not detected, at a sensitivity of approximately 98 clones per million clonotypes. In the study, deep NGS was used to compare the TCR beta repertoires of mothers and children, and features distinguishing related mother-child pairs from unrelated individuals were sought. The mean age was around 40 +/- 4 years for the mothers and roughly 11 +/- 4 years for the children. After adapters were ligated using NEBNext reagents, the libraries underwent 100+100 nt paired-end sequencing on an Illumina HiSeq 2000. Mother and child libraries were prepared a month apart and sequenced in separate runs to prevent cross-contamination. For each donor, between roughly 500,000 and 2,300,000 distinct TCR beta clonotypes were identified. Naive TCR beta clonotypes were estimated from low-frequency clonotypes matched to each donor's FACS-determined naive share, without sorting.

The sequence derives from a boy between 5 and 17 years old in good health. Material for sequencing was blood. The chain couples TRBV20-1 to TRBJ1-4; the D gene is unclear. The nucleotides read TGCAGTGCTAGAGACCCGGGGACAACTAATGAAAAACTGTTTTTT. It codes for CSARDPGTTNEKLFF.